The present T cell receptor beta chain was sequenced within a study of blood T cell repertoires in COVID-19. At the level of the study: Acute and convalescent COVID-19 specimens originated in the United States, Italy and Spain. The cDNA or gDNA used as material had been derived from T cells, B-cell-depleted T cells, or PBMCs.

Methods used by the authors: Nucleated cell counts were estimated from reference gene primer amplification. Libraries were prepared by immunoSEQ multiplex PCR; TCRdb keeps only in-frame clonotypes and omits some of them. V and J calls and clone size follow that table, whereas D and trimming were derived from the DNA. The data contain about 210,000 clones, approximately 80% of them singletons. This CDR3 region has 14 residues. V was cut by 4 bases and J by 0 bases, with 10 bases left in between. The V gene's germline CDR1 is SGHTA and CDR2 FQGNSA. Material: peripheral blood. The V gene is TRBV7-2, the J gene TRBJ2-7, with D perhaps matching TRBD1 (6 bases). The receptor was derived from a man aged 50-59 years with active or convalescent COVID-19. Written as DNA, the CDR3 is TGTGCCAGCAGCTCGAACAGGGACTCCTACGAGCAGTACTTC. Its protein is CASSSNRDSYEQYF. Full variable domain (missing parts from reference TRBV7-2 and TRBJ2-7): GAGVSQSPSNKVTEKGKDVELRCDPISGHTALYWYRQSLGQGLEFLIYFQGNSAPDKSGLPSDRFSAERTGGSVSTLTIQRTQQEDSAVYLCASSSNRDSYEQYFGPGTRLTVT.